Following are 5 T cell receptor beta chains from one sample sequenced in a study of blood T cell repertoires in COVID-19. The repertoire was sequenced with immunoSEQ multiplex PCR; TCRdb's copy has only in-frame clones and lacks some. Among approximately 250,000 clones, 90% were seen once, and the ten largest hold approximately 4%. The specimen sequenced was PBMCs or T cells enriched from blood (not recorded which). These receptors all stem from a woman aged 25 to 39 with acute COVID-19.

The chain links TRBV19 to TRBJ2-1; 11 nucleotides line up with TRBD2. This CDR3 spans 16 amino acids. Germline V gene data show CDR1 as LNHDA and CDR2 as SQIVND (reference sequence). V was clipped by 1 base and J by 7 bases; unmatched bases: 6. The CDR3 nucleotides are TGTGCCAGTAGTATAGTATTTAGCGGGAGGGGAAATGAGCAGTTCTTC. Translating gives CASSIVFSGRGNEQFF.

This chain uses TRBV28 with TRBJ2-6; 8 nucleotides line up with TRBD1. From germline, CDR1 is MDHEN and CDR2 SYDVKM. The CDR3 has 18 residues. Trimming took 3 bases from V and 0 from J; bases not matched to a gene: 7. The CDR3 protein is CASSFWGTGGSGANVLTF. CDR3 nucleotides: TGTGCCAGCAGTTTTTGGGGGACAGGTGGCTCTGGGGCCAACGTCCTGACTTTC.

In the case of this clone: Different DNA sequences within this sample yield the same CDR3. V is TRBV7-3 and J is TRBJ2-5, with TRBD1 identical over 7 bases. Germline CDR1 is SGHTA and CDR2 is FQGTGA. The CDR3 contains 15 residues. Losses at the gene ends were 1 base for V and 2 bases for J; bases not matched to a gene: 4. In DNA, the CDR3 is TGTGCCAGCAGCTTAATGGGACAGCCTCAAGAGACCCAGTACTTC. Its translation: CASSLMGQPQETQYF. The variable domain in full, with the rest retrieved from reference TRBV7-3 and TRBJ2-5, is GAGVSQTPSNKVTEKGKYVELRCDPISGHTALYWYRQSLGQGPEFLIYFQGTGAADDSGLPNDRFFAVRPEGSVSTLKIQRTERGDSAVYLCASSLMGQPQETQYFGPGTRLLVL.

The V gene is TRBV25-1, the J gene TRBJ2-3, with D possibly TRBD2 on 6 matching bases. Between the trimmed V and J ends, which lost 2 bases and 4 bases, there was a span of 13 bases. The germline V gene encodes CDR1 MGHDK and CDR2 SYGVNS. This CDR3 is built from 15 residues. CDR3 DNA: TGTGCCAGCAGTGAAGGGTTTGGAGGGGCAGATACGCAGTATTTT. This gives the protein CASSEGFGGADTQYF.

V and J are TRBV19 and TRBJ2-6, with D maybe TRBD2 (6 bases). Germline V gene lookup returns CDR1 LNHDA and CDR2 SQIVND (reference sequence). With 4 bases removed from V and 0 bases from J, the gap between germline ends came to 10 bases. The CDR3 contains 16 residues. The CDR3 sequence: CASSTSAGSGANVLTF. In DNA, the CDR3 is TGTGCCAGTAGTACGTCAGCGGGCTCTGGGGCCAACGTCCTGACTTTC.